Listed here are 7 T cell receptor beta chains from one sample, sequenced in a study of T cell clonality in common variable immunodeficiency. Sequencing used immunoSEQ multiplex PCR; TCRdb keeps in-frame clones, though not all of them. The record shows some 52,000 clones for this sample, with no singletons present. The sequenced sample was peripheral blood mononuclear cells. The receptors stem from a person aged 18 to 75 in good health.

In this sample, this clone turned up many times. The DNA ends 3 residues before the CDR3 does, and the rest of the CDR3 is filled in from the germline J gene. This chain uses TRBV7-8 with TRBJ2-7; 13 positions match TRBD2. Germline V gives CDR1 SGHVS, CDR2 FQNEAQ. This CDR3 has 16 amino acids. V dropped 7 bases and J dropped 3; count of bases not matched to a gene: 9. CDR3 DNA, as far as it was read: TGTGCCAGCACCATGCCAGGACTAGCGGGAGTCTACGAG. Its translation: CASTMPGLAGVYE. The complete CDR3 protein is CASTMPGLAGVYEQYF.

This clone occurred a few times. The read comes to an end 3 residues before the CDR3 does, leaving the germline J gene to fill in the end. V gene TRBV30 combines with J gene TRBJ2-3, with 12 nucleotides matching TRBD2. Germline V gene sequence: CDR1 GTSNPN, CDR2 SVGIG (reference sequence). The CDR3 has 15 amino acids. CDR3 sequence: CAWSGLTSGGKTQYF. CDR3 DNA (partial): TGTGCCTGGAGCGGTCTGACTAGCGGGGGTAAGACG.

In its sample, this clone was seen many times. Incomplete CDR3 DNA: TGTGCCATTAAGACTAGCGGCCCGACCTACGAG. This gives the protein CAIKTSGPTYE. The entire CDR3 sequence reads CAIKTSGPTYEQYF. This chain links TRBV10-3 with TRBJ2-7, with 9 bases matching TRBD2. The read stops 3 residues short of the end of the CDR3; the missing end is completed from the germline J gene. The V gene's germline CDR1 is ENHRY and CDR2 SYGVKD. Unmatched junction bases numbered 8, after V lost 9 bases and J lost 2 bases. There are 14 residues in the CDR3.

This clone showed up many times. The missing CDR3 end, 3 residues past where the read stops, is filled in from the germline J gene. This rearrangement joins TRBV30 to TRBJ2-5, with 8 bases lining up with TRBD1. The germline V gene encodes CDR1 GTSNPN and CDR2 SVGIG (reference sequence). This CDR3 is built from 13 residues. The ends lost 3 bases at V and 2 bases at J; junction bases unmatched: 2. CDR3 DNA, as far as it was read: TGTGCCTGGAGGGACAGGGCTCAAGAGACC. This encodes CAWRDRAQET. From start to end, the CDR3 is CAWRDRAQETQYF.

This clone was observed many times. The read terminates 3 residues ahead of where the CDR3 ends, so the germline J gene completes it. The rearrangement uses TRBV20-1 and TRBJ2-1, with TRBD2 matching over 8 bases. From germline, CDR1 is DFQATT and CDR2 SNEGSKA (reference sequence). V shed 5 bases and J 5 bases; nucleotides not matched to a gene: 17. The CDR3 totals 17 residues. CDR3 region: CSAAPASGSQGDNEQFF. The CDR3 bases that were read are TGCAGTGCTGCCCCGGCAAGCGGGAGTCAAGGCGACAATGAG.

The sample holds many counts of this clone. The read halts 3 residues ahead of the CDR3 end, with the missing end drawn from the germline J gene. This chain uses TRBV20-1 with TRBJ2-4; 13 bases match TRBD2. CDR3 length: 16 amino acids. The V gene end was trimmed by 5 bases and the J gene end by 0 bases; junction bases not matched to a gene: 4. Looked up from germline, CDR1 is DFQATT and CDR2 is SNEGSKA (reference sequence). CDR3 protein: CSAGTSGNLAKNIQYF. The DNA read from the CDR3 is TGCAGTGCTGGGACTAGCGGGAATCTAGCCAAAAACATT.

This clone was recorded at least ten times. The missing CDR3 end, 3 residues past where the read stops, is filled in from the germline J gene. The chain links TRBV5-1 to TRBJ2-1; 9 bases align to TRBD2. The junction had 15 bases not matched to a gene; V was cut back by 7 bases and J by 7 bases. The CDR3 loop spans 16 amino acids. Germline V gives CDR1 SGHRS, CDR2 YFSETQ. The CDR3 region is CASSPGIAGVGNEQFF. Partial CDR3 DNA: TGCGCCAGCTCCCCCGGGATAGCGGGAGTAGGGAATGAG.